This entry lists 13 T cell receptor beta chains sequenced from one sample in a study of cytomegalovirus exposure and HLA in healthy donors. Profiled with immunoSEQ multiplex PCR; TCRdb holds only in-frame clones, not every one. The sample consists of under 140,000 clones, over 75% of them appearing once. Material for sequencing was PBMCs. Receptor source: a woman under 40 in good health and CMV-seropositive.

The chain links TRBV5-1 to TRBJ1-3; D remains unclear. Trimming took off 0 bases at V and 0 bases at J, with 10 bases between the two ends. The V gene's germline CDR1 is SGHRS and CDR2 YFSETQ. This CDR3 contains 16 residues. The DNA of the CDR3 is TGCGCCAGCAGCTTGGCAGGATCAAACTCTGGAAACACCATATATTTT. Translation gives CASSLAGSNSGNTIYF.

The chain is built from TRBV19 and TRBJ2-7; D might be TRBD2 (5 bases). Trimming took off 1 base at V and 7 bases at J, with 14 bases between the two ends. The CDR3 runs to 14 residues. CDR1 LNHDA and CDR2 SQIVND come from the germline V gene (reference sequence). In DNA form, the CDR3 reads TGTGCCAGTAGTATAGGTGCCTCCCGGGGTGAGCAGTACTTC. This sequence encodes CASSIGASRGEQYF. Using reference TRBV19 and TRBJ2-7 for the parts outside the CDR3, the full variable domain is DGGITQSPKYLFRKEGQNVTLSCEQNLNHDAMYWYRQDPGQGLRLIYYSQIVNDFQKGDIAEGYSVSREKKESFPLTVTSAQKNPTAFYLCASSIGASRGEQYFGPGTRLTVT.

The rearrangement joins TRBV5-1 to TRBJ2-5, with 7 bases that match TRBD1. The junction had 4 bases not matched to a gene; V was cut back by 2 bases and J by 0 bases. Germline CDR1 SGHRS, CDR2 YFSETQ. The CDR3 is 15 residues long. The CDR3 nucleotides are TGCGCCAGCAGCTTCGGGACAGCTTACCAAGAGACCCAGTACTTC. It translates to CASSFGTAYQETQYF.

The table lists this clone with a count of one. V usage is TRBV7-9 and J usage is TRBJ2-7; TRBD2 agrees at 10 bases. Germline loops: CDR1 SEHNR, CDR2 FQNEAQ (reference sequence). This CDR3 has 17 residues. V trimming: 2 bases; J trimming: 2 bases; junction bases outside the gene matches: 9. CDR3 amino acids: CASSLIELSGRPYEQYF. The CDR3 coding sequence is TGTGCCAGCAGCTTAATTGAACTTAGCGGGAGGCCCTACGAGCAGTACTTC.

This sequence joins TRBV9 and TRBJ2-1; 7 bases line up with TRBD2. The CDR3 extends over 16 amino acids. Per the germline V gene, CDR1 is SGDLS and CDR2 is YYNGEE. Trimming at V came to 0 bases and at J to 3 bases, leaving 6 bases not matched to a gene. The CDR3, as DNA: TGTGCCAGCAGCGTAGGACAGCGGGGAGTCTACAATGAGCAGTTCTTC. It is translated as CASSVGQRGVYNEQFF.

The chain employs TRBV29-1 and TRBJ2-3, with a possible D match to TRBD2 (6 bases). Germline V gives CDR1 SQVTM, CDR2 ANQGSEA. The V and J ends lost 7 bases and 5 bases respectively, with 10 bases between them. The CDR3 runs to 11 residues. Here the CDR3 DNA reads TGCAGCGGGAGGGCGGGAGATACGCAGTATTTT. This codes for CSGRAGDTQYF.

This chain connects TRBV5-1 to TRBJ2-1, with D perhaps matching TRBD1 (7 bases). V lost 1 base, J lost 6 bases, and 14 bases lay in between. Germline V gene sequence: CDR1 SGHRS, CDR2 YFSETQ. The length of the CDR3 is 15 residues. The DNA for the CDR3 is TGCGCCAGCAGCTTGACTCAGGGGGGAGGCAATGAGCAGTTCTTC. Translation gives CASSLTQGGGNEQFF. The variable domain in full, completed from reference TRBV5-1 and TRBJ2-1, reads KAGVTQTPRYLIKTRGQQVTLSCSPISGHRSVSWYQQTPGQGLQFLFEYFSETQRNKGNFPGRFSGRQFSNSRSEMNVSTLELGDSALYLCASSLTQGGGNEQFFGPGTRLTVL.

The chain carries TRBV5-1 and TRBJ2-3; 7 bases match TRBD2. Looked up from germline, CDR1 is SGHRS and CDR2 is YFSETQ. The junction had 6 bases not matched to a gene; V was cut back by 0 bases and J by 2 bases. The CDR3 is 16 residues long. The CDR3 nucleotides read TGCGCCAGCAGCTTGGTAGTAGCGGGCATCACAGATACGCAGTATTTT. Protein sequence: CASSLVVAGITDTQYF.

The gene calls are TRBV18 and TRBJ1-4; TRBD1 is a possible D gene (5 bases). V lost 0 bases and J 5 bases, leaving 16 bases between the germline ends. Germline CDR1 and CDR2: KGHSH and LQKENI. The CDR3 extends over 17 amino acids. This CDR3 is CASSPPGGSRGNEKLFF. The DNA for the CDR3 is TGTGCCAGCTCACCACCCGGGGGATCCCGCGGAAATGAAAAACTGTTTTTT.

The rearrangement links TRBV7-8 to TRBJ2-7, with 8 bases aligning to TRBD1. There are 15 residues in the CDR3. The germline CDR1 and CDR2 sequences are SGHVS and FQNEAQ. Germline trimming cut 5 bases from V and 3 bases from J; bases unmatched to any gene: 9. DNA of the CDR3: TGTGCCAGCAGCGCAGAGACAGGGGAAGGCTACGAGCAGTACTTC. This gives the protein CASSAETGEGYEQYF.

The CDR3 here is CASSLTPVRTQYF. DNA of the CDR3: TGTGCCAGCAGTTTAACTCCGGTCCGGACCCAGTACTTC. The chain joins TRBV28 to TRBJ2-5; D is uncertain. Germline V gene lookup returns CDR1 MDHEN and CDR2 SYDVKM. The CDR3 is 13 residues long. V was cut by 2 bases and J by 7 bases, with 11 bases left in between.

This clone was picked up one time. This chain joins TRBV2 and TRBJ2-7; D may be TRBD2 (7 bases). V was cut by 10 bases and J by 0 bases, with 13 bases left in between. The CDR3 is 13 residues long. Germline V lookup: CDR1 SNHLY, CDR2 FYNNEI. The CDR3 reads CATKGGSSYEQYF. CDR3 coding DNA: TGTGCCACCAAGGGGGGGTCCTCCTACGAGCAGTACTTC. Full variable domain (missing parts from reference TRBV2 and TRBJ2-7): EPEVTQTPSHQVTQMGQEVILRCVPISNHLYFYWYRQILGQKVEFLVSFYNNEISEKSEIFDDQFSVERPDGSNFTLKIRSTKLEDSAMYFCATKGGSSYEQYFGPGTRLTVT.

The CDR3 DNA is TGTGCCAGCAGGGGACAGGGGGCTGGGACTGAAGCTTTCTTT. Protein: CASRGQGAGTEAFF. The V gene is TRBV28, the J gene TRBJ1-1, with TRBD1 matching over 12 bases. CDR3 size: 14 residues. Unmatched junction bases numbered 4, after V lost 6 bases and J lost 5 bases. Germline assignment: CDR1 MDHEN and CDR2 SYDVKM.